This T cell receptor (beta chain) is from a study of blood T cell repertoires in COVID-19. Study summary: Donors in the United States, Italy and Spain gave samples during acute or convalescent COVID-19. The cDNA or gDNA used as material had been derived from T cells, B-cell-depleted T cells, or PBMCs.

Trimming stripped 4 bases from V and 0 bases from J, with 14 bases between. The CDR3 has 16 residues. Per germline, CDR1 LGHDT and CDR2 YNNKEL (reference sequence). Some clones are missing from TCRdb's copy, which holds only in-frame ones; the method was immunoSEQ multiplex PCR. The sample includes about 24,000 clones, 70% to 90% of them seen just once. This sequence was found in a man between 65 and 79 years old with COVID-19, enrolled during active disease. The sequenced sample consisted of peripheral blood. V gene TRBV3-1 (or the pseudogene TRBV3-2) combines with J gene TRBJ2-3; perhaps TRBD1 as D (5 bases). CDR3 bases: TGTGCCAGCAGCCCCGGGTCCCCAGGGAGCACAGATACGCAGTATTTT. Amino acids: CASSPGSPGSTDTQYF.